The 17 T cell receptor beta chains in this list originate from one sample, sequenced in a study of shared clonotypes between healthy human individuals. The protocol was immunoSEQ multiplex PCR, while the TCRdb copy is restricted to in-frame clones and leaves out a portion. The profile covers 2,500,000 or so clones, with 80% to 95% appearing a single time and approximately 0.37% taken by the ten largest. The sample comprised naive CD4+ T cells from PBMCs. The subset is: CD45RA+ positively selected. The receptors were sampled from a man between 18 and 29 years old in good health. Some clones in this sample may be carry-over from other donors' samples.

To note about this clone: This CDR3 is also generated by other DNA sequences in the sample. The rearrangement links TRBV6-1 to TRBJ1-3; tentatively, D is TRBD1 (6 bases). Looked up from germline, CDR1 is MNHNS and CDR2 is SASEGT. Trimming shortened V by 6 bases and J by 1 base, and 7 bases separated the two germline ends. The CDR3 sequence is 13 residues long. The CDR3 DNA follows: TGTGCCAGCAGCGGACAGTCTGGAAACACCATATATTTT. Protein: CASSGQSGNTIYF.

The chain couples TRBV5-6 to TRBJ2-1; 12 bases line up with TRBD2. V trimming: 5 bases; J trimming: 9 bases; junction bases outside the gene matches: 12. CDR3 size: 16 residues. Germline-derived CDR1 and CDR2 are SGHDT and YYEEEE. CDR3 in amino acids: CASRKAGTSGLLEQFF. The CDR3 DNA is TGTGCCAGCAGAAAAGCCGGGACTAGCGGGCTACTTGAGCAGTTCTTC.

The gene calls are TRBV5-6 and TRBJ2-3, with unresolved D. The germline V and J ends were trimmed by 1 base and 2 bases, with 11 bases remaining between them. The CDR3 extends over 15 amino acids. From germline, CDR1 is SGHDT and CDR2 YYEEEE. The CDR3 region is CASSLSSVNTDTQYF. Here the CDR3 DNA reads TGTGCCAGCAGCTTGTCAAGCGTGAACACAGATACGCAGTATTTT.

The genes are TRBV7-9 and TRBJ2-2, with D unclear. Germline V lookup: CDR1 SEHNR, CDR2 FQNEAQ (reference sequence). The V end lost 1 base, the J end lost 4 bases, and 19 bases lay between the germline ends. The CDR3 spans 18 residues. CDR3 nucleotide sequence: TGTGCCAGCAGCTTAGTTATGGGAAACCGTCGGAGCACCGGGGAGCTGTTTTTT. Protein product: CASSLVMGNRRSTGELFF.

The chain is built from TRBV5-1 and TRBJ1-1, with 9 bases aligning to TRBD1. The V segment lost 7 bases and the J segment 1 base; nucleotides outside the gene matches: 2. CDR1 SGHRS and CDR2 YFSETQ come from the germline V gene. CDR3 size: 13 residues. The CDR3 protein is CASGTGSNTEAFF. CDR3 nucleotide sequence: TGCGCCAGCGGGACAGGGTCGAACACTGAAGCTTTCTTT.

For this clone: The identical CDR3 is also encoded by other nucleotide sequences in the sample. The J gene is TRBJ2-5, the V gene TRBV7-2; D ambiguous. In germline, CDR1 is SGHTA, CDR2 FQGNSA. The CDR3 length is 14 residues. V shed 5 bases and J shed 5 bases, with 15 bases lying between them. The CDR3 nucleotides read TGTGCCAGCAGCCCGAGAGGAGTTCGGGAGACCCAGTACTTC. Its protein product is CASSPRGVRETQYF.

V gene TRBV5-1 combines with J gene TRBJ2-2, with TRBD1 identical over 8 bases. Germline CDR1 reads SGHRS; CDR2 reads YFSETQ. The V and J ends lost 4 bases and 4 bases, in that order; junction bases with no gene match: 3. This CDR3 comprises 14 residues. The CDR3 spells CASSRTGITGELFF. CDR3 in DNA: TGCGCCAGCAGCAGGACAGGGATCACCGGGGAGCTGTTTTTT.

The chain links TRBV4-2 to TRBJ2-2; maybe TRBD2 (6 bases). The CDR3 length is 16 residues. V dropped 4 bases and J dropped 6 bases, with 18 bases sitting between them. Looked up from germline, CDR1 is LGHNA and CDR2 is YNFKEQ. The CDR3 DNA reads TGTGCCAGCAGCCCCCTGGGGGGTAGGGAATCCGGGGAGCTGTTTTTT. This sequence encodes CASSPLGGRESGELFF.

The V gene is TRBV7-2, the J gene TRBJ2-7; perhaps TRBD2 as D (6 bases). V shed 1 base and J shed 7 bases, with 20 bases lying between them. Per germline, CDR1 SGHTA and CDR2 FQGNSA. This CDR3 has 16 residues. The CDR3 is CASSLVGRGGTGEQYF. The CDR3 DNA reads as TGTGCCAGCAGCTTAGTGGGGCGTGGCGGGACGGGGGAGCAGTACTTC.

The chain employs TRBV10-3 and TRBJ2-6; the D gene could be TRBD1 or TRBD2 (5 bases each). V shed 8 bases and J shed 1 base, with 18 bases lying between them. Germline CDR1 and CDR2: ENHRY and SYGVKD. The CDR3 runs 17 residues. Here the CDR3 reads CAILGTEGRSGANVLTF. CDR3 nucleotides: TGTGCCATCCTGGGGACCGAGGGAAGGTCTGGGGCCAACGTCCTGACTTTC.

V gene TRBV6-1 combines with J gene TRBJ2-7; possibly TRBD2 for D (6 bases). CDR3 length: 15 residues. Deletions cut 4 bases from V and 3 bases from J, with 16 bases between. Germline loops: CDR1 MNHNS, CDR2 SASEGT. The CDR3 spells CASSVRAGSNYEQYF. CDR3 in DNA: TGTGCCAGCAGTGTTCGGGCGGGATCCAACTACGAGCAGTACTTC.

In this sample, this clone turned up once. V and J are TRBV5-1 and TRBJ2-7; 14 bases are shared with TRBD2. The germline gives CDR1 SGHRS, CDR2 YFSETQ. The CDR3 consists of 16 residues. V lost 6 bases to trimming and J lost 3 bases; unmatched junction nucleotides: 8. The CDR3 coding sequence is TGCGCCAGCACGGGACTAGCGGGAGCCGGTGTCTACGAGCAGTACTTC. It specifies CASTGLAGAGVYEQYF.

The chain is built from TRBV9 and TRBJ1-5, with no clear D. This CDR3 is built from 17 residues. V was cut by 2 bases and J by 2 bases, with 17 bases left in between. CDR1 is SGDLS, CDR2 YYNGEE, per germline. The CDR3 sequence: CASSVGTGQVGNQPQHF. The CDR3 bases are TGTGCCAGCAGCGTGGGTACCGGGCAGGTGGGCAATCAGCCCCAGCATTTT.

Only a few counts were recorded for this clone. The rearrangement joins TRBV7-9 to TRBJ1-1; unclear D gene. The CDR3 spans 15 residues. V was clipped by 1 base and J by 2 bases, with 11 bases between them. Germline V gives CDR1 SEHNR, CDR2 FQNEAQ (reference sequence). The CDR3 is CASSLEGAVNTEAFF. CDR3 sequence (DNA): TGTGCCAGCAGCTTAGAGGGAGCAGTTAACACTGAAGCTTTCTTT.

DNA for the CDR3: TGTGCCAGCAGTTTATGGACCAGCGGGAACTCCAATGAGCAGTTCTTC. Translation: CASSLWTSGNSNEQFF. This sequence joins TRBV28 and TRBJ2-1, with 7 bases matching TRBD2. Germline assignment: CDR1 MDHEN and CDR2 SYDVKM. With 0 bases clipped from V and 6 bases from J, the junction kept 8 bases outside the gene matches. The CDR3 loop spans 16 amino acids.

In DNA form, the CDR3 reads TGTGCCAGCAGTTCCCCAGGAATCTACAATGAGCAGTTCTTC. Amino acids: CASSSPGIYNEQFF. The J gene is TRBJ2-1, the V gene TRBV6-5; D call uncertain. CDR3 length: 14 amino acids. In germline, CDR1 is MNHEY, CDR2 SVGAGI. Trimming took 4 bases from V and 3 from J, leaving 10 bases between them.

CDR3 nucleotides: TGTGCCAGCAGCTTAACACTTTACGAGCAGTACTTC. Its translation is CASSLTLYEQYF. The J gene is TRBJ2-7, the V gene TRBV7-9; D unclear. There are 12 residues in the CDR3. V gave up 2 bases and J gave up 4 bases, with 6 bases separating them. The germline V gene encodes CDR1 SEHNR and CDR2 FQNEAQ (reference sequence).